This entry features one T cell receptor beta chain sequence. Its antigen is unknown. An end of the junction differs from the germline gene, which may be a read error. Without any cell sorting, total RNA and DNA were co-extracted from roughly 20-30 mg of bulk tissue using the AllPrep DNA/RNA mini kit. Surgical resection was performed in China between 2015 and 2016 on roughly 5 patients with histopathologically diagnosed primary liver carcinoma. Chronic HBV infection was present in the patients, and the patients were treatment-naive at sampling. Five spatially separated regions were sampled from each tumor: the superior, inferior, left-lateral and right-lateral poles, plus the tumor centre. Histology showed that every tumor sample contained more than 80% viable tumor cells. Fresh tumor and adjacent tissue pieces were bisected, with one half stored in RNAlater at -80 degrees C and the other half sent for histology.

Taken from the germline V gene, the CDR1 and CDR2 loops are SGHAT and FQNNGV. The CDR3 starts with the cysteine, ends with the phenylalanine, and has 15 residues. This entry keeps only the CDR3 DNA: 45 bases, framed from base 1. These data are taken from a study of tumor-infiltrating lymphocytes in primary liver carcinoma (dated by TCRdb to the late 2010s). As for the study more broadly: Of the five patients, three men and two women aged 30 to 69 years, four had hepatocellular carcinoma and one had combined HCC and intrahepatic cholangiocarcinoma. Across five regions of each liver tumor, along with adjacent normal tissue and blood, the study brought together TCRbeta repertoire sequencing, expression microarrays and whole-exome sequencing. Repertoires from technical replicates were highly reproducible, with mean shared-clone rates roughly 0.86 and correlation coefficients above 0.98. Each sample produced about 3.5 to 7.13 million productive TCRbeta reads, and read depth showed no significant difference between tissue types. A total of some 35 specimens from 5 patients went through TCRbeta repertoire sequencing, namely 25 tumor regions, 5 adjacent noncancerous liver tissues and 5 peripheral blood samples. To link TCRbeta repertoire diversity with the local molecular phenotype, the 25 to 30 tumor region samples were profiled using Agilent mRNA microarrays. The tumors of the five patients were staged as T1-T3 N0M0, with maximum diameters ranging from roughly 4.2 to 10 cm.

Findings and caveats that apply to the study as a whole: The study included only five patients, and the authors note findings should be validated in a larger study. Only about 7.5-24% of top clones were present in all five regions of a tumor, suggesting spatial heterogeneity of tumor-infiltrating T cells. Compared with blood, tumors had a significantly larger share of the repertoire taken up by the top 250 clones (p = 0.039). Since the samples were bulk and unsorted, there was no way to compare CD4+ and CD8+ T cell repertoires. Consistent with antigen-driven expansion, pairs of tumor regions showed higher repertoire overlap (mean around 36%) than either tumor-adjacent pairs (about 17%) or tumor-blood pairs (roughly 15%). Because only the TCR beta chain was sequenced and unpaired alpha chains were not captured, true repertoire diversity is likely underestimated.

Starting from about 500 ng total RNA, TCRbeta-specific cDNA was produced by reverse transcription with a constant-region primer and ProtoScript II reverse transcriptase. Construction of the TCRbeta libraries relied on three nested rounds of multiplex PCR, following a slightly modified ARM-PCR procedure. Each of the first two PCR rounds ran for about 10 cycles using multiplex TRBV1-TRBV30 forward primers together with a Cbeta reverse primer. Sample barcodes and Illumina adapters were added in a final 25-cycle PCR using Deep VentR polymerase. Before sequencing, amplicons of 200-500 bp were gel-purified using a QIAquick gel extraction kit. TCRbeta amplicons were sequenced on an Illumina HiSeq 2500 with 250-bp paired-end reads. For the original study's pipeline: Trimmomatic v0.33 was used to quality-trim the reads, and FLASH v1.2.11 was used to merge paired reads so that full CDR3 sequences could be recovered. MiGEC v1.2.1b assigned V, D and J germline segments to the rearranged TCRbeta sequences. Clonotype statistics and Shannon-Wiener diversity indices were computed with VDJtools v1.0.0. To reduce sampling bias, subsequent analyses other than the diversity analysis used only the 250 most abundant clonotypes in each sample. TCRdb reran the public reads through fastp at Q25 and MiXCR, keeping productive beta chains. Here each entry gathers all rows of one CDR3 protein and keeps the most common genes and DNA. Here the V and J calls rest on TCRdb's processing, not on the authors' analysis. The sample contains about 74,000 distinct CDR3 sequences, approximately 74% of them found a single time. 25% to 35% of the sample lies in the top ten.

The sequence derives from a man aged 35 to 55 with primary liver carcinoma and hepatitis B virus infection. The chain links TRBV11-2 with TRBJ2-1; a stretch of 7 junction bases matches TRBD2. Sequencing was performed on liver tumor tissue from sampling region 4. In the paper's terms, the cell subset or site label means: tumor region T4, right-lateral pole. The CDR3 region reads CASSLVLAVNNVQFF. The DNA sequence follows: TGTGCCAGTAGCTTAGTGCTAGCGGTAAACAATGTGCAGTTCTTC. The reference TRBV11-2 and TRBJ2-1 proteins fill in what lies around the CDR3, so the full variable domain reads EAGVAQSPRYKIIEKRQSVAFWCNPISGHATLYWYQQILGQGPKLLIQFQNNGVVDDSQLPKDRFSAERLKGVDSTLKIQPAKLEDSAVYLCASSLVLAVNNVQFFGPGTRLTVL.